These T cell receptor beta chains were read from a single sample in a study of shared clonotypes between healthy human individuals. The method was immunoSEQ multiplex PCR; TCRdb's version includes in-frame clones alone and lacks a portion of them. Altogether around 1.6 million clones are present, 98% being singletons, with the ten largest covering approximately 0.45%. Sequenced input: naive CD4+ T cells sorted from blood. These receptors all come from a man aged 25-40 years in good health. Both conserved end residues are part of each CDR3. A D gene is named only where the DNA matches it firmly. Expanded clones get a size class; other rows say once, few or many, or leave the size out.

cdr3_nt: TGTGCCAGCAGTTCGGGCACAGGGAGGGGGTACAATGAGCAGTTCTTC
cdr3_aa: CASSSGTGRGYNEQFF
j_call: TRBJ2-1
d_call: .
clone_size: once
v_call: TRBV28

cdr3_nt: TGTGCCAGCGGACAGAGCACAGATACGCAGTATTTT
cdr3_aa: CASGQSTDTQYF
j_call: TRBJ2-3
d_call: .
clone_size: .
v_call: TRBV7-6

cdr3_nt: TGTGCCAGCAGTTTGGCGGGAGGGGGGCACTACGAGCAGTACTTC
cdr3_aa: CASSLAGGGHYEQYF
j_call: TRBJ2-7
d_call: TRBD2
clone_size: .
v_call: TRBV6-5

cdr3_nt: TGTGCCAGCAGTGAGAGACTCGCAGATACGCAGTATTTT
cdr3_aa: CASSERLADTQYF
j_call: TRBJ2-3
d_call: .
clone_size: .
v_call: TRBV2

cdr3_nt: TGTGCCAGTAGTAATCGACAGGGGGCGGACGAGCAGTACTTC
cdr3_aa: CASSNRQGADEQYF
j_call: TRBJ2-7
d_call: TRBD1
clone_size: .
v_call: TRBV19

cdr3_nt: TGTGCCAGCAGCGCCGGGACTAGCGGGAAGGCAGATACGCAGTATTTT
cdr3_aa: CASSAGTSGKADTQYF
j_call: TRBJ2-3
d_call: TRBD2
clone_size: .
v_call: TRBV5-8

cdr3_nt: TGTGCCATCACGAAGGGGGCTTCCTCCTACGAGCAGTACTTC
cdr3_aa: CAITKGASSYEQYF
j_call: TRBJ2-7
d_call: TRBD1
clone_size: .
v_call: TRBV10-3

cdr3_nt: TGCGCCAGCAATGATGCTAGCGGGTTCTCCTACAATGAGCAGTTCTTC
cdr3_aa: CASNDASGFSYNEQFF
j_call: TRBJ2-1
d_call: TRBD2
clone_size: .
v_call: TRBV10-2

cdr3_nt: TGTGCCAGCAGGGACAGGGGCCTCTCTGGAAACACCATATATTTT
cdr3_aa: CASRDRGLSGNTIYF
j_call: TRBJ1-3
d_call: TRBD1
clone_size: once
v_call: TRBV6-5

cdr3_nt: TGTGCCAGCAGCGCGACAGGGGGCCGAGAGACCCAGTACTTC
cdr3_aa: CASSATGGRETQYF
j_call: TRBJ2-5
d_call: TRBD1
clone_size: .
v_call: TRBV27

cdr3_nt: TGCAGCGTTGAGCTGGGAGGAAGGAACACTGAAGCTTTCTTT
cdr3_aa: CSVELGGRNTEAFF
j_call: TRBJ1-1
d_call: .
clone_size: .
v_call: TRBV29-1

cdr3_nt: TGTGCCAGCTCGCACAGGGGGCAAAATGAAGCTTTCTTT
cdr3_aa: CASSHRGQNEAFF
j_call: TRBJ1-1
d_call: TRBD1
clone_size: .
v_call: TRBV18

cdr3_nt: TGTGCCAGCAGCCCACGGACAGATGGCGAGCAGTTCTTC
cdr3_aa: CASSPRTDGEQFF
j_call: TRBJ2-1
d_call: .
clone_size: .
v_call: TRBV14

cdr3_nt: TGTGCCACCAGCAGAGACAGGACAGGGACCCACGAGCAGTACTTC
cdr3_aa: CATSRDRTGTHEQYF
j_call: TRBJ2-7
d_call: TRBD1
clone_size: .
v_call: TRBV15

cdr3_nt: TGTGCCAGCAGCGCCCGAGGGTGGAAGGATAGCAATCAGCCCCAGCATTTT
cdr3_aa: CASSARGWKDSNQPQHF
j_call: TRBJ1-5
d_call: .
clone_size: .
v_call: TRBV2

cdr3_nt: TGTGCCAGCAGCCAAGATCTGCGGACGGGGGAGACCCAGTACTTC
cdr3_aa: CASSQDLRTGETQYF
j_call: TRBJ2-5
d_call: .
clone_size: .
v_call: TRBV14

cdr3_nt: TGTGCCAGTAGTATACGGTACAAAACAGATACGCAGTATTTT
cdr3_aa: CASSIRYKTDTQYF
j_call: TRBJ2-3
d_call: .
clone_size: .
v_call: TRBV19

cdr3_nt: TGTGCCAGCTCCTCCGACGGTCGGGAGACCCAGTACTTC
cdr3_aa: CASSSDGRETQYF
j_call: TRBJ2-5
d_call: .
clone_size: .
v_call: TRBV18

cdr3_nt: TGTGCCAGCAGCCTAGGACTAGCAGAGTACAATGAGCAGTTCTTC
cdr3_aa: CASSLGLAEYNEQFF
j_call: TRBJ2-1
d_call: TRBD2
clone_size: once
v_call: TRBV7-3

cdr3_nt: TGTGCCAGCAGCCCTCCGGGACTAGGTGACGCCGGGGAGCTGTTTTTT
cdr3_aa: CASSPPGLGDAGELFF
j_call: TRBJ2-2
d_call: TRBD2
clone_size: .
v_call: TRBV7-9

cdr3_nt: TGCGCCAGCAGCCAAGAGTTTCCCCACACCGGGGAGCTGTTTTTT
cdr3_aa: CASSQEFPHTGELFF
j_call: TRBJ2-2
d_call: .
clone_size: .
v_call: TRBV4-3

cdr3_nt: TGTGCCATCAGTGATCCGATCGTGTCAACTAACTATGGCTACACCTTC
cdr3_aa: CAISDPIVSTNYGYTF
j_call: TRBJ1-2
d_call: .
clone_size: .
v_call: TRBV10-3

cdr3_nt: TGTGCCAGCAGTTTCTTCTTGGCGAGCACAGATACGCAGTATTTT
cdr3_aa: CASSFFLASTDTQYF
j_call: TRBJ2-3
d_call: .
clone_size: .
v_call: TRBV27

cdr3_nt: TGTGCCAGCAGCCCAACCGGGACAGACGAGCAGTACTTC
cdr3_aa: CASSPTGTDEQYF
j_call: TRBJ2-7
d_call: TRBD1
clone_size: .
v_call: TRBV7-3

cdr3_nt: TGCAGCGTTAAATCGTCTAGCGGGAGTATCACAGATACGCAGTATTTT
cdr3_aa: CSVKSSSGSITDTQYF
j_call: TRBJ2-3
d_call: TRBD2
clone_size: .
v_call: TRBV29-1

cdr3_nt: TGTGCCAGCAGCTTAGTTAGCGGCCCCTCCTACGAGCAGTACTTC
cdr3_aa: CASSLVSGPSYEQYF
j_call: TRBJ2-7
d_call: .
clone_size: .
v_call: TRBV7-8

cdr3_nt: TGTGCCTGGAGTGCAGGGCGTTACAATCAGCCCCAGCATTTT
cdr3_aa: CAWSAGRYNQPQHF
j_call: TRBJ1-5
d_call: .
clone_size: .
v_call: TRBV30

cdr3_nt: TGCGCCAGCAGCCCAGCTAGCGGCAGCACAGATACGCAGTATTTT
cdr3_aa: CASSPASGSTDTQYF
j_call: TRBJ2-3
d_call: TRBD2
clone_size: .
v_call: TRBV4-1

cdr3_nt: TGTGCCAGCAGCCCAAAACCCAGACTATCGAACACCGGGGAGCTGTTTTTT
cdr3_aa: CASSPKPRLSNTGELFF
j_call: TRBJ2-2
d_call: .
clone_size: .
v_call: TRBV7-3

cdr3_nt: TGTGCCAGCAGCTTGGTAGCCAAAGGGACCTACGAGCAGTACTTC
cdr3_aa: CASSLVAKGTYEQYF
j_call: TRBJ2-7
d_call: .
clone_size: .
v_call: TRBV5-4

cdr3_nt: TGCGCCAGCAGACAGGGGGCCGACTACGAGCAGTACTTC
cdr3_aa: CASRQGADYEQYF
j_call: TRBJ2-7
d_call: TRBD1
clone_size: .
v_call: TRBV23-1

cdr3_nt: TGTGCCAGCGGTTACAACGGCCACGAGCAGTACTTC
cdr3_aa: CASGYNGHEQYF
j_call: TRBJ2-7
d_call: .
clone_size: .
v_call: TRBV7-9

cdr3_nt: TGTGCCAGCAGCCCGGCCTCTAGCAATCAGCCCCAGCATTTT
cdr3_aa: CASSPASSNQPQHF
j_call: TRBJ1-5
d_call: .
clone_size: .
v_call: TRBV28

cdr3_nt: TGTGCCAGCAGTTTTCCGGGACAGGACTCCTACGAGCAGTACTTC
cdr3_aa: CASSFPGQDSYEQYF
j_call: TRBJ2-7
d_call: TRBD1
clone_size: .
v_call: TRBV6-6

cdr3_nt: TGTGCCAGCAGCCTTAGCTCCTACAATGAGCAGTTCTTC
cdr3_aa: CASSLSSYNEQFF
j_call: TRBJ2-1
d_call: .
clone_size: .
v_call: TRBV6-1

cdr3_nt: TGTGCCAGTAGTATAGTACCCCTTTTGAACACTGAAGCTTTCTTT
cdr3_aa: CASSIVPLLNTEAFF
j_call: TRBJ1-1
d_call: .
clone_size: .
v_call: TRBV19

cdr3_nt: TGTGCCACCAGCAGGGTGGATGAGCAGTTCTTC
cdr3_aa: CATSRVDEQFF
j_call: TRBJ2-1
d_call: .
clone_size: once
v_call: TRBV15

cdr3_nt: TGTGCCAGCTCACCAGTCCTGGGGGACACTGAAGCTTTCTTT
cdr3_aa: CASSPVLGDTEAFF
j_call: TRBJ1-1
d_call: .
clone_size: .
v_call: TRBV18

cdr3_nt: TGTGCCAGTAGTATAGTTCCCCACAGGGGGCTACTGAACACCGGGGAGCTGTTTTTT
cdr3_aa: CASSIVPHRGLLNTGELFF
j_call: TRBJ2-2
d_call: TRBD1
clone_size: .
v_call: TRBV19

cdr3_nt: TGCAGTGCTGTGGAAGAGACCCAGTACTTC
cdr3_aa: CSAVEETQYF
j_call: TRBJ2-5
d_call: .
clone_size: .
v_call: TRBV20-1

cdr3_nt: TGCGCCAGCAGCAACAACGAACCACAAAGTCGGGCCAACGTCCTGACTTTC
cdr3_aa: CASSNNEPQSRANVLTF
j_call: TRBJ2-6
d_call: .
clone_size: .
v_call: TRBV4-1

cdr3_nt: TGTGCCAGCACCTCGACCCAAAGGGGGCCGTTCGGAGAGCAGTACTTC
cdr3_aa: CASTSTQRGPFGEQYF
j_call: TRBJ2-7
d_call: TRBD1
clone_size: .
v_call: TRBV7-9

cdr3_nt: TGTGCCAGCAGCTCGATCGAGAAGGGAACCTACGAGCAGTACTTC
cdr3_aa: CASSSIEKGTYEQYF
j_call: TRBJ2-7
d_call: .
clone_size: .
v_call: TRBV11-2

cdr3_nt: TGTGCCAGCAGCTTAGATCTAGCGGGGATCACCGGGGAGCTGTTTTTT
cdr3_aa: CASSLDLAGITGELFF
j_call: TRBJ2-2
d_call: TRBD2
clone_size: .
v_call: TRBV11-2

cdr3_nt: TGTGCCAGCAGTTTATCCTCATGGACAGGGGAGGAAAAACTGTTTTTT
cdr3_aa: CASSLSSWTGEEKLFF
j_call: TRBJ1-4
d_call: TRBD1
clone_size: .
v_call: TRBV28

cdr3_nt: TGTGCCAGCTCCCCATCCCCAGAGACCCAGTACTTC
cdr3_aa: CASSPSPETQYF
j_call: TRBJ2-5
d_call: .
clone_size: .
v_call: TRBV18

cdr3_nt: TGTGCCAGCTTACGGATCCCAAATAATTCACCCCTCCACTTT
cdr3_aa: CASLRIPNNSPLHF
j_call: TRBJ1-6
d_call: .
clone_size: .
v_call: TRBV2

cdr3_nt: TGTGCCAGCAGAGGAAGGGGAATAAGAACTCAGTACTTC
cdr3_aa: CASRGRGIRTQYF
j_call: TRBJ2-4
d_call: .
clone_size: .
v_call: TRBV2

cdr3_nt: TGTGCCAGCACCCGGACAGGGGGCCACTATGGCTACACCTTC
cdr3_aa: CASTRTGGHYGYTF
j_call: TRBJ1-2
d_call: TRBD1
clone_size: .
v_call: TRBV28

cdr3_nt: TGTGCCAGCAGCTTGGGCCCAGGGACCCAGTACTTC
cdr3_aa: CASSLGPGTQYF
j_call: TRBJ2-5
d_call: .
clone_size: .
v_call: TRBV5-4

cdr3_nt: TGTGCCTGGAGTATTCTAGCGGGAGGTTTTATGTACAATGAGCAGTTCTTC
cdr3_aa: CAWSILAGGFMYNEQFF
j_call: TRBJ2-1
d_call: TRBD2
clone_size: .
v_call: TRBV30

cdr3_nt: TGTGCCATCAGTATCAGACGGGAAGTCTACGAGCAGTACTTC
cdr3_aa: CAISIRREVYEQYF
j_call: TRBJ2-7
d_call: .
clone_size: .
v_call: TRBV10-3

cdr3_nt: TGTGCCAGCAGTTCACTGGGACAGCCGAACACTGAAGCTTTCTTT
cdr3_aa: CASSSLGQPNTEAFF
j_call: TRBJ1-1
d_call: TRBD1
clone_size: .
v_call: TRBV27

cdr3_nt: TGTGCCAGTAGTGGGCTGGGACGGTCGAACACTGAAGCTTTCTTT
cdr3_aa: CASSGLGRSNTEAFF
j_call: TRBJ1-1
d_call: .
clone_size: .
v_call: TRBV19

cdr3_nt: TGTGCCAGCAGCTCCTCAGACAGGGGTCTAGCCTACGAGCAGTACTTC
cdr3_aa: CASSSSDRGLAYEQYF
j_call: TRBJ2-7
d_call: TRBD1
clone_size: once
v_call: TRBV7-2

cdr3_nt: TGTGCCAGCAGCTTAGACCGACAGGTTGGAAACACCATATATTTT
cdr3_aa: CASSLDRQVGNTIYF
j_call: TRBJ1-3
d_call: .
clone_size: .
v_call: TRBV7-2

cdr3_nt: TGTGCCAGCAGCTCCTTAGTAGCGGGGTCCACAGATACGCAGTATTTT
cdr3_aa: CASSSLVAGSTDTQYF
j_call: TRBJ2-3
d_call: TRBD2
clone_size: .
v_call: TRBV7-2